The T cell receptor beta chain described here comes from a study of molecular identifiers for immune sequencing clone quantification. In regard to this clonotype: The antigen is not known.

Sorted naive CD8 T cells, about 17,000 to 1,000,000, were sequenced from 10%, 30% or 50% RNA. Sorting isolated naive CD8 T cells as CD8+CD4-CCR7+CD45RA+ events. Findings and limits, study-wide: In naive cells, clones above 20 RNA copies held under 1% of molecules, whereas in effector cells they held over 97%.

Libraries of bulk TCR were made by previously described methods (with listed TCR primers). TCRdb reanalysed the PCR reads using MiXCR and keeps one entry per CDR3 protein. The sample has around 54,000 distinct CDR3 sequences, about 25% seen once; the top ten hold 1.9%. Sequenced input: naive CD8+ T cells from blood, with Jurkat cell RNA spiked in. The subset denotes: FACS-sorted CD8+CD4-CCR7+CD45RA+ naive T cells. The source of this sequence is a human donor in good health. Some libraries in this study had Jurkat cell RNA spiked in.

DNA for the CDR3: TGTGCCTGGAGTGTACGAGAGGGGCCCTCAATGACACCCCTCCACTTT. It translates to CAWSVREGPSMTPLHF. The V and J genes are TRBV30 and TRBJ1-6; possible D gene TRBD1, 5 bases. The V end was cut by 0 bases, the J end by 11 bases, with 20 bases between. Germline V gives CDR1 GTSNPN, CDR2 SVGIG (reference sequence). CDR3 length equals 16 residues.